At least ten counts were recorded for the clone carrying this T cell receptor (beta chain). Construction of the TCRbeta library involved unique molecular identifiers. TCRdb reprocessed the PCR reads with MiXCR, giving one entry per CDR3 protein. The sample records more than 400,000 distinct CDR3 sequences, roughly 44% being singletons. This specimen belongs to a study of T-cell reconstitution after alpha-beta-depleted transplantation in children. Deletions cut 11 bases from V and 1 base from J, with 22 bases between. Germline V CDR1 and CDR2: MNHNS, SASEGT. There are 16 residues in the CDR3. The sequence was obtained from a girl under 10 years old with aplastic anemia, due to receive a stem cell transplant. The material sequenced was PBMCs, taken before TCRalphabeta/CD19-depleted stem cell transplant. The rearrangement joins TRBV6-1 to TRBJ2-3; the D gene is possibly TRBD2 (6 bases). The CDR3 nucleotides read TGTGCCCGACCCGGTCTAGCGCCGACCTGCACAGATACGCAGTATTTT. It yields the protein CARPGLAPTCTDTQYF.